Listed below are T cell receptor beta chains from one sample, sequenced in a study of T-cell reconstitution after alpha-beta-depleted transplantation in children. One entry per CDR3 protein, called by TCRdb with MiXCR from the PCR reads. The repertoire holds about 300,000 distinct CDR3 sequences, with roughly 8.2% as singletons. Source: peripheral blood, taken 360 days after TCRalphabeta/CD19-depleted stem cell transplant. The receptors originated from a female patient younger than 10 who had a stem cell transplant for Fanconi anemia, so the T cells may come from the graft donor. Each CDR3 is given with its conserved first and last residue. Fields, in order: clone size, V gene, J gene, CDR3 protein. Clone sizes are given selectively: once, few, many, or a class where the clone is expanded.

many	TRBV5-1	TRBJ2-7	CASSLEGLGPYEQYF
few	TRBV5-6	TRBJ2-5	CASSLEQRETQYF
many	TRBV25-1	TRBJ2-3	CASSELSRLSTDTQYF
many	TRBV6-5	TRBJ2-1	CATSLLPYNEQFF
many	TRBV6-5	TRBJ1-3	CASSYSNSGNTIYF
few	TRBV30	TRBJ1-5	CAWSVNGLRQPQHF
many	TRBV5-5	TRBJ2-1	CASSFSRGRVDEQFF
many	TRBV7-9	TRBJ2-4	CASSSSATTAKNIQYF
NA	TRBV5-6	TRBJ2-6	CASSFETSGANVLTF
many	TRBV7-8	TRBJ2-3	CASGTGGQTDTQYF
few	TRBV18	TRBJ2-5	CASSPLGDGETQYF
few	TRBV5-1	TRBJ1-1	CASSGQMGTEAFF
many	TRBV18	TRBJ1-4	CASSPLQGQLQEKLFF
many	TRBV28	TRBJ2-7	CASIAGTYEQYF
few	TRBV5-1	TRBJ2-3	CASSLSPPPLGDRLFTQYF
many	TRBV20-1	TRBJ2-2	CSAIFQGLTGELFF
NA	TRBV7-3	TRBJ2-3	CASSLLPGQGTDTQYF
many	TRBV12-3/TRBV12-4	TRBJ1-2	CASSPVGIYGYTF
many	TRBV6-1	TRBJ2-7	CASSDGSYLYEQYF
many	TRBV20-1	TRBJ2-1	CSARVVAGSYNEQFF
few	TRBV20-1	TRBJ2-7	CSANPRASGRGEQYF
many	TRBV18	TRBJ2-1	CASSPILGEEQFF
many	TRBV4-2	TRBJ2-7	CASSQDLTSSEQYF
few	TRBV6-6	TRBJ2-7	CAGGSGAHEQYF
many	TRBV28	TRBJ2-1	CASSLPARSEQFF
few	TRBV10-2	TRBJ2-7	CASSEGPWSSYEQYF
few	TRBV14	TRBJ2-7	CASSQQPPGLAEQYF
many	TRBV20-1	TRBJ2-1	CSASPVGLPNEQFF
NA	TRBV20-1	TRBJ2-3	CSARDSASTDTQYF
few	TRBV6-5	TRBJ2-6	CASSYSSLASYSGANVLTF